This TCR beta chain was sequenced in a study of siplizumab effects on memory and regulatory T cells. Broader study findings: A minor share of alloreactive clones matched unstimulated subsets. Suppressive function of proliferating Tregs from siplizumab cultures was not confirmed. The diversity of naive T cells seemed greater than that of memory cells, and their alloresponse contribution seemed major.

This CDR3 comprises 15 residues. The V gene's germline CDR1 is SGHNT and CDR2 YENEEA. V trimming: 5 bases; J trimming: 5 bases; junction bases outside the gene matches: 6. Unstimulated naive, memory, effector memory and TEMRA subsets were subjected to sequencing in a few donor pairs. Remarks on this clone: What it binds is unknown.

Sequencing used immunoSEQ multiplex PCR; TCRdb keeps in-frame clones, though not all of them. The sample holds about 64,000 clones, 90% to 97% seen once. This sequence joins TRBV11-3 and TRBJ2-5, with 12 bases aligning to TRBD2. Input material: naive CD8+ T cells sorted from blood. This sequence originates from a human donor in good health. The CDR3: CASSRTSGEGETQYF. For the CDR3, the DNA is TGTGCCAGCAGCCGGACTAGCGGGGAGGGGGAGACCCAGTACTTC.